This T cell receptor beta chain emerged from a study of blood T cells in healthy people across ages. Study-wide points: Expanded clonotype changes were possibly confounded by unknown donor CMV status.

This clonotype was picked up a small number of times. Its target is not known. Germline assignment: CDR1 SGHTA and CDR2 FQGNSA. V was shortened by 1 base and J by 2 bases, with 9 bases between the two germline ends. This CDR3 is 14 amino acids long. Through a sample-barcoded 5' primer and a J-beta primer mix, a second PCR was run for roughly 6 to 12 cycles. Each single sample gave us at least 3 million CDR3-containing paired-end reads. Using its own MiXCR run on the 5' RACE reads, TCRdb lists one record per CDR3 protein. The data show about 780,000 distinct CDR3 sequences, around two thirds seen once. Input material: blood. The sequence derives from a man aged 30 to 39 in good health. This chain uses TRBV7-2 with TRBJ2-7; no clear D gene. The DNA for the CDR3 is TGTGCCAGCAGCTTAGGCGTACACCCCTACGAGCAGTACTTC. Amino acids: CASSLGVHPYEQYF.